Sequencing of this TCR beta chain was carried out in a study of blood T cell repertoires in COVID-19. Overall study: Acute and convalescent COVID-19 specimens originated in the United States, Italy and Spain. T cells, B-cell-depleted T cells, or PBMCs provided the cDNA or gDNA that served as material.

The table came from immunoSEQ multiplex PCR; TCRdb's copy has only in-frame clones and leaves some out. The sample records about 15,000 clones, around 88% being singletons. The CDR3 is 17 residues long. V was pared by 6 bases and J by 8 bases, with 16 bases of the junction left unmatched. Germline CDR1 SGHTA, CDR2 FQGNSA. This clone was observed a handful of times. The TCR comes from a human donor in a cohort sampled during active COVID-19. The chain has TRBV7-2 and TRBJ2-1, with 10 nucleotides matching TRBD1. Material for sequencing was peripheral blood. DNA for the CDR3: TGTGCCAGCAGTCATTCTATCCGGGGACAGGGGCCCCATGAGCAGTTCTTC. Amino acids: CASSHSIRGQGPHEQFF.